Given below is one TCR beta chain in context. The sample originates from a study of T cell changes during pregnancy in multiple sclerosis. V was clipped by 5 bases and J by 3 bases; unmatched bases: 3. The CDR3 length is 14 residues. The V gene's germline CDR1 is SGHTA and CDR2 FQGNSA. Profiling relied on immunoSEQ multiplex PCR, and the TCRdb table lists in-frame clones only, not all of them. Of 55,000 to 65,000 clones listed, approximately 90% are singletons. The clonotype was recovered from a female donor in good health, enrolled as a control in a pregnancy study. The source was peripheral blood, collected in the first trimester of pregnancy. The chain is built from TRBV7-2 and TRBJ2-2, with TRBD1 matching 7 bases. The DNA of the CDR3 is TGTGCCAGCAGCCTAGACAGGGACACCGGGGAGCTGTTTTTT. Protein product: CASSLDRDTGELFF.